This T cell receptor beta chain comes out of a study of T-cell memory formation after mild COVID-19. The V and J ends lost 5 bases and 6 bases, in that order; junction bases with no gene match: 10. The length of the CDR3 is 14 residues. The germline CDR1 and CDR2 sequences are MDHEN and SYDVKM. Via MiXCR, TCRdb re-called the 5' RACE reads, giving one row per CDR3 protein. The table has some 190,000 distinct CDR3 sequences, more than 15% seen once. The sequencing sample was made of PBMCs or a T cell subset sorted from them (not recorded which). The chain is built from TRBV28 and TRBJ2-7, with 7 bases aligning to TRBD1. The source of this sequence is an adult woman who had mild COVID-19 (a few samples of this study predate the infection). Cell type and time point are not known. The chain's CDR3 is CASSRQGTGGEQYF. The CDR3 DNA is TGTGCCAGCAGTCGACAGGGCACGGGTGGCGAGCAGTACTTC.